A selection of T cell receptor beta chains follows, all from one sample in a study of T cell repertoires in cytomegalovirus infection. TCRdb itself ran the reads through MiXCR, one entry per CDR3 protein. Here the sample spans 100,000 to 150,000 distinct CDR3 sequences, around 25% being singletons. These receptors lack a known antigen. The sequenced material came from PBMCs, sequenced either directly or after in vitro stimulation (not recorded which). Receptors originate from a human donor in good health (CMV status not recorded). Some clones in this sample may be carry-over from other donors' samples. Each CDR3 is given without its conserved first and last residue.

J gene,V gene,CDR3 protein
TRBJ1-1,TRBV5-6,ASGMGVGTEAF
TRBJ1-1,TRBV7-9,ASSLSGNPDTEAF
TRBJ2-7,TRBV7-6,ASSSNSGSSYEQY
TRBJ2-2,TRBV19,ASSLPGLVVGELF
TRBJ1-5,TRBV4-1,ASSQTPGLGNQPQH
TRBJ1-2,TRBV24-1,ATSDANRGYT
TRBJ1-1,TRBV12-3/TRBV12-4,ASSWTGRLEAF
TRBJ2-1,TRBV7-8,ASSPAGLSYNEQF
TRBJ1-1,TRBV5-1,ASSLVRQGGANTEAF
TRBJ2-5,TRBV7-9,ASSLRLGEETQY
TRBJ1-1,TRBV6-4,ASSEGYAF
TRBJ2-2,TRBV7-8,ASSTRTGAGGELF
TRBJ2-6,TRBV7-9,ASRPTGIISGLAKNSGANVLT
TRBJ2-1,TRBV11-2,ASSLKLAYEQF
TRBJ2-2,TRBV7-2,ASSLEAGGELF
TRBJ1-1,TRBV19,ASSIYGGNSEAF
TRBJ1-3,TRBV7-6,ASSHDRGSGNTIY
TRBJ2-5,TRBV25-1,ASSVGRRETQY
TRBJ1-4,TRBV28,ASGGTNEKLF
TRBJ1-1,TRBV7-3,ASSSTMNTEAF